Below, 12 T cell receptor beta chains from the same sample are listed, as sequenced in a study of blood T cell repertoires in COVID-19. Assay: immunoSEQ multiplex PCR; the TCRdb copy retains only in-frame clones and omits some. Of about 270,000 clones listed, about nine tenths are singletons. Specimen: peripheral blood. These receptors came from a man aged 50-60 years with acute or convalescent COVID-19.

A word on this clone: This same CDR3 is encoded by further DNA sequences in the sample. This chain joins TRBV19 and TRBJ2-7, with 7 bases aligning to TRBD1. V gave up 3 bases and J gave up 5 bases; unmatched junction bases: 7. Germline-derived CDR1 and CDR2 are LNHDA and SQIVND (reference sequence). This CDR3 is built from 14 residues. In nucleotides, the CDR3 is TGTGCCAGTAGTATTCGACAGGGTCAGGACGAGCAGTACTTC. Translation: CASSIRQGQDEQYF. Drawing the rest from reference TRBV19 and TRBJ2-7, the complete variable domain is DGGITQSPKYLFRKEGQNVTLSCEQNLNHDAMYWYRQDPGQGLRLIYYSQIVNDFQKGDIAEGYSVSREKKESFPLTVTSAQKNPTAFYLCASSIRQGQDEQYFGPGTRLTVT.

J is TRBJ2-1 and V is TRBV6-4; TRBD2 matches at 8 bases. Germline V CDR1 and CDR2: MRHNA, SNTAGT. The CDR3 length is 15 residues. The trim removed 5 bases at V and 7 bases at J, leaving 10 bases unmatched. For the CDR3, the DNA is TGTGCCAGCAGTAAAACGGGGGGGCCTCTAAATGAGCAGTTCTTC. This translates into CASSKTGGPLNEQFF.

The chain recombines TRBV5-5 with TRBJ1-5; 8 bases align to TRBD1. Losses at the gene ends were 7 bases for V and 4 bases for J; bases not matched to a gene: 4. Germline lookup yields CDR1 SGHKS and CDR2 YYEKEE (reference sequence). The CDR3 is made up of 13 amino acids. CDR3 DNA sequence: TGTGCCAGCGGGACAGGCGTTAATCAGCCCCAGCATTTT. It yields the protein CASGTGVNQPQHF.

In its sample, this clone was seen once. The chain has TRBV5-1 and TRBJ2-7; TRBD1 might be the D (5 bases). The CDR3 is 14 residues long. CDR1 and CDR2 from the germline V gene are SGHRS and YFSETQ. Trimming stripped 4 bases from V and 5 bases from J, with 16 bases between. The CDR3 is CASSQLTGAHEQYF. DNA for the CDR3: TGCGCCAGCAGCCAGCTAACAGGTGCCCACGAGCAGTACTTC.

The V gene is TRBV6-2 or TRBV6-3, the J gene TRBJ2-5, with a possible D match to TRBD2 (7 bases). Trimming stripped 0 bases from V and 0 bases from J, with 14 bases between. Germline-derived CDR1 and CDR2 are MNHEY and SVGEGT. This CDR3 contains 17 residues. The CDR3 sequence: CASSYSSRGRYQETQYF. CDR3 DNA sequence: TGTGCCAGCAGTTACTCGTCGCGGGGGCGGTACCAAGAGACCCAGTACTTC.

This rearrangement joins TRBV18 to TRBJ2-7; 7 bases fit TRBD1. Trimming cost V 2 bases and J 1 base; bases outside gene matches: 11. The CDR3 is 17 amino acids. Germline CDR1 KGHSH, CDR2 LQKENI. CDR3 DNA sequence: TGTGCCAGCTCACCAGCGATTTATTTGGGACAGTCCTACGAGCAGTACTTC. This gives the protein CASSPAIYLGQSYEQYF.

V is TRBV20-1 and J is TRBJ1-2; D might be TRBD1 (6 bases). The V end was cut by 3 bases, the J end by 4 bases, with 15 bases between. The germline V gene has CDR1 DFQATT and CDR2 SNEGSKA (reference sequence). The CDR3 has 14 residues. CDR3 region: CSASPGGQGYGYTF. In DNA, the CDR3 is TGCAGTGCTAGTCCCGGGGGGCAGGGCTATGGCTACACCTTC.

V gene TRBV10-3 combines with J gene TRBJ1-1; D remains unclear. The ends were cut back, 0 bases at V and 7 bases at J, with 12 bases in the middle. This CDR3 is built from 14 residues. Germline V gene lookup returns CDR1 ENHRY and CDR2 SYGVKD. The CDR3 DNA follows: TGTGCCATCAGTGAGTCAGGGTTTGGGAGTGAAGCTTTCTTT. Translating gives CAISESGFGSEAFF.

This clone was found once. The rearrangement joins TRBV6-1 to TRBJ1-6, with D perhaps TRBD1 (5 bases). Trimming left V 2 bases short and J 5 bases short, with 13 bases between. This CDR3 spans 16 amino acids. Germline CDR1 is MNHNS and CDR2 is SASEGT. DNA for the CDR3: TGTGCCAGCAGTGAAAAATGGGCAGGGAATAATTCACCCCTCCACTTT. It encodes CASSEKWAGNNSPLHF.

This clone is a singleton in its sample. The V call is TRBV7-9, the J call TRBJ1-1; a weak D match, TRBD1 (6 bases). The CDR3 sequence is 18 residues long. From germline, CDR1 is SEHNR and CDR2 FQNEAQ (reference sequence). V lost 5 bases, J lost 1 base, and 23 bases lay in between. The CDR3 nucleotides read TGTGCCAGCAGCCCGCGGTCGGATAGGGGGAGCGGGAACACTGAAGCTTTCTTT. This translates into CASSPRSDRGSGNTEAFF. Together with reference TRBV7-9 and TRBJ1-1, the CDR3 gives the full variable domain: DTGVSQNPRHKITKRGQNVTFRCDPISEHNRLYWYRQTLGQGPEFLTYFQNEAQLEKSRLLSDRFSAERPKGSFSTLEIQRTEQGDSAMYLCASSPRSDRGSGNTEAFFGQGTRLTVV.

CDR3 sequence (DNA): TGTGCCACCAGCGAGGACAGGTCCTACAATGAGCAGTTCTTC. Its protein product is CATSEDRSYNEQFF. V and J are TRBV15 and TRBJ2-1; 7 nucleotides line up with TRBD1. Germline V gene sequence: CDR1 LNHNV, CDR2 YYDKDF (reference sequence). V shed 5 bases and J 1 base; nucleotides not matched to a gene: 2. This CDR3 is built from 14 residues.

The chain employs TRBV5-6 and TRBJ2-5; 7 positions match TRBD1. V dropped 4 bases and J dropped 7; count of bases not matched to a gene: 10. Germline V CDR1 and CDR2: SGHDT, YYEEEE. The CDR3 is 14 amino acids. CDR3 sequence: CASSPGTDPLTQYF. The CDR3 DNA reads as TGTGCCAGCAGCCCTGGGACAGATCCCTTGACCCAGTACTTC.